This TCR beta chain was recorded in a study of control samples from healthy donors and cancer patients. The CDR3 spans 16 residues. V lost 0 bases and J lost 2, with 13 bases in between. Per the germline V gene, CDR1 is LGHNA and CDR2 is YSLEER. The data were produced by immunoSEQ multiplex PCR, yet TCRdb's version contains in-frame clones alone and is incomplete. The sample yields 50,000 to 55,000 clones, roughly 89% seen once. The V gene is TRBV4-3, the J gene TRBJ2-5; D is possibly TRBD1 (5 bases). The sequenced material came from PBMCs. This sequence was found in a man aged 35 to 55 with colorectal cancer. The CDR3 spells CASSQDAAGWQETQYF. The CDR3 DNA reads as TGCGCCAGCAGCCAAGACGCGGCAGGGTGGCAAGAGACCCAGTACTTC.